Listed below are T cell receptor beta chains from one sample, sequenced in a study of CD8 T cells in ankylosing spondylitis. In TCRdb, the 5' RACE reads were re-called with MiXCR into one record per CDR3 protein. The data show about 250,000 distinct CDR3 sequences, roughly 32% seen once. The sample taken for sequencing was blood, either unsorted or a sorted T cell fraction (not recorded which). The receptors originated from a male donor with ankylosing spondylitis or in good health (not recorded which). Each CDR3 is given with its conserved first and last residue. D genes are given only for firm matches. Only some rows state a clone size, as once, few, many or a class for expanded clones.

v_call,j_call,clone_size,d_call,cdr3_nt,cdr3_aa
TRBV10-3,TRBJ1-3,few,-,TGTGCCATCAAGCCGACAGGTCCTTCCTCTGGAAACACCATATATTTT,CAIKPTGPSSGNTIYF
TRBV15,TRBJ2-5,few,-,TGTGCCACCGGACCGGGTGAGGGGGAGACCCAGTACTTC,CATGPGEGETQYF
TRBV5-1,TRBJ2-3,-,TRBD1,TGCGCCAGCAGCGCGTTGCGGGACAGGGGGGGTACGCAGTATTTT,CASSALRDRGGTQYF
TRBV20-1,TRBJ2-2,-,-,TGCGGGGGGTGGGACGGCTCGAACACCGGGGAGCTGTTTTTT,CGGWDGSNTGELFF
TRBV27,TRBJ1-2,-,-,TGTGCCAGCAGGAGACACTTTGGAGAGGTTCGGGGCTACACCTTC,CASRRHFGEVRGYTF
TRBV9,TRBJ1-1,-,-,TGTGCCAGCACCGTTGGGCCACCGGGACACCCAATGAACACTGAAGCTTTCTTT,CASTVGPPGHPMNTEAFF
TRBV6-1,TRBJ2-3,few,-,TGTGCCAGCAGTCCAGCGGCTAGCACAGATACGCAGTATTTT,CASSPAASTDTQYF
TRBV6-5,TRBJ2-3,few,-,TGTGCCAGCAGGCAGGGGACCGATACGCAGTATTTT,CASRQGTDTQYF
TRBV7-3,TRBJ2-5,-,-,TGTGCCAGCAGCTTACGGGACGGACCAGACCCCAGGGAGACCCAGTACTTC,CASSLRDGPDPRETQYF
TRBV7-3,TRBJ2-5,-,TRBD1,TGTGCCAGCAGCTTGGGACAGGGGCTAGGGACCCAGTACTTC,CASSLGQGLGTQYF
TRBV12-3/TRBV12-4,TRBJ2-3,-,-,TGTGCCAGCAGCCAAGACGGTACTAGCACAGATACGCAGTATTTT,CASSQDGTSTDTQYF
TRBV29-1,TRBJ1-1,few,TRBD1,TGCAGCGACAGGGGGCGTTTTCTTGAAGCTTTCTTT,CSDRGRFLEAFF
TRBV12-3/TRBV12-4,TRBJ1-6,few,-,TGTGCCAGCAGACCAAGGGGGTCACCCCTCCACTTT,CASRPRGSPLHF
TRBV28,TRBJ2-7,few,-,TGTGCCAGCAGGGTACGGGACTCCGAGCAGTACTTC,CASRVRDSEQYF
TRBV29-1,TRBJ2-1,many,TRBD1,TGCAGCGTTTTCACGCCCGGGACAGGTTCCTACAATGAGCAGTTCTTC,CSVFTPGTGSYNEQFF
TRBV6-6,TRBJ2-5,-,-,TGTGCCAGTGCCGAGGGGACCCAGTACTTC,CASAEGTQYF
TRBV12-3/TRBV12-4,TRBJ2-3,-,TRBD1,TGTGCCAGCAGTTACTGGACAGGGGTGAGAGATACGCAGTATTTT,CASSYWTGVRDTQYF
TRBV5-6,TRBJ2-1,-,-,TGTGCCAGCAGCCCGCAGATCAATGAGCAGTTCTTC,CASSPQINEQFF
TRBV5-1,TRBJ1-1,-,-,TGCGCCAGCAGCTTGGCAGGTGAAGCTTTCTTT,CASSLAGEAFF
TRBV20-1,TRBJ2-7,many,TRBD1,TGCAGTGCTGAGGACAGGGCCCACGAGCAGTACTTC,CSAEDRAHEQYF
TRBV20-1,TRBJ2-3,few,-,TGCAGTGCTAGAGTCCCCCCCGGGGATGGGACAGATACGCAGTATTTT,CSARVPPGDGTDTQYF
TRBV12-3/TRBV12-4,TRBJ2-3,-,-,TGTGCCAGCAGTTGGCGGGGAAGCACAGATACGCAGTATTTT,CASSWRGSTDTQYF